This record concerns one TCR beta chain sequence. What it recognizes is unknown. This entry comes from a study of CD8 T cells in Susac syndrome. General observations from the study: Among active patients and in TEMRA cells, CD8+ clonal expansion in Susac reached its peak.

V gave up 2 bases and J gave up 4 bases, with 17 bases separating them. The length of the CDR3 is 15 residues. Germline V gene sequence: CDR1 DFQATT, CDR2 SNEGSKA (reference sequence). The authors reverse transcribed roughly 0.45 to 1 ug RNA with random hexamers. MiXCR, run by TCRdb on the immunoSEQ multiplex PCR reads, gives a single entry per CDR3 protein. This sample yields under 200,000 distinct CDR3 sequences, of which approximately 95% are seen a single time; 0.16% belongs to the top ten. TCR beta sequencing was performed on blood CD8+ and CD4+ T cells. This TCR was sampled from a human donor with Susac syndrome. The chain combines TRBV20-1 with TRBJ2-5; TRBD1 might be the D (6 bases). Specimen: CD8+ T cells from PBMCs. In DNA, the CDR3 is TGCAGTGCTAGATTACCGGGACGAGGGGGAGAGACCCAGTACTTC. It codes for CSARLPGRGGETQYF.